Presented here are 6 T cell receptor beta chains from one specimen sequenced in a study of T-cell reconstitution after alpha-beta-depleted transplantation in children. The authors prepared the TCRbeta library with unique molecular identifiers. MiXCR was run by TCRdb on the PCR reads, yielding one entry per CDR3 protein. The data contain hundreds of thousands of distinct CDR3 sequences, over 10% of them singletons. The sequences come from PBMCs, mostly from graft donor cells, collected 360 days after TCRalphabeta/CD19-depleted stem cell transplant. The receptors derive from a male patient between 5 and 17 years old who had a stem cell transplant for acute myeloid leukemia, so the T cells may come from the graft donor.

This clonotype was recorded a few times. The chain joins TRBV12-3 or TRBV12-4 to TRBJ2-1; D is perhaps TRBD1 or TRBD2 (5 bases each). This CDR3 region has 13 residues. V was pared by 3 bases and J by 10 bases, with 13 bases between. CDR3 sequence (DNA): TGTGCCAGCAGTTTTGCCCCGGGACGAGAGCAGTTCTTC. This codes for CASSFAPGREQFF.

This clonotype was picked up a small number of times. The chain couples TRBV3-1 to TRBJ2-1; TRBD1 agrees at 9 bases. Germline V gene lookup returns CDR1 LGHDT and CDR2 YNNKEL (reference sequence). This CDR3 has 15 residues. With 4 bases clipped from V and 8 bases from J, the junction kept 9 bases outside the gene matches. As DNA, the CDR3 is TGTGCCAGCAGCCTCGGACAGGGGTGGATGGATGAGCAGTTCTTC. Amino acids: CASSLGQGWMDEQFF.

This clonotype was detected ten times or more. The chain links TRBV9 to TRBJ2-1; the D is unclear. The CDR3 loop spans 13 amino acids. CDR1 and CDR2 from the germline V gene are SGDLS and YYNGEE. Trimming stripped 0 bases from V and 7 bases from J, with 8 bases between. The CDR3 DNA reads TGTGCCAGCAGCGTAGGTCTCGGGAATGAGCAGTTCTTC. Translating it yields CASSVGLGNEQFF.

The genes are TRBV7-2 and TRBJ2-4; D is possibly TRBD2 (6 bases). The V end was cut by 8 bases, the J end by 1 base, with 15 bases between. This CDR3 has 15 amino acids. Germline CDR1 reads SGHTA; CDR2 reads FQGNSA. The CDR3, as DNA: TGTGCCAGCGGAATGGGCGGGGAGGCCAAAAACATTCAGTACTTC. Translating gives CASGMGGEAKNIQYF. Full variable domain (missing parts from reference TRBV7-2 and TRBJ2-4): GAGVSQSPSNKVTEKGKDVELRCDPISGHTALYWYRQSLGQGLEFLIYFQGNSAPDKSGLPSDRFSAERTGGSVSTLTIQRTQQEDSAVYLCASGMGGEAKNIQYFGAGTRLSVL.

The V gene is TRBV27, the J gene TRBJ2-5, with TRBD2 matching over 11 bases. Germline V gives CDR1 MNHEY, CDR2 SMNVEV (reference sequence). V shed 5 bases, J shed 5 bases, and the junction held 13 bases outside the gene matches. This CDR3 has 17 residues. The CDR3 loop is CASSPPGLAGPSETQYF. The CDR3 DNA follows: TGTGCCAGCAGTCCCCCCGGACTAGCGGGCCCGTCGGAGACCCAGTACTTC.

The V call is TRBV7-8, the J call TRBJ2-7; D is ambiguous. The CDR3 loop spans 16 amino acids. Trimming shortened V by 5 bases and J by 2 bases, and 19 bases separated the two germline ends. Germline-derived CDR1 and CDR2 are SGHVS and FQNEAQ. CDR3 in amino acids: CASSPFPKWVPYEQYF. CDR3 in DNA: TGTGCCAGCAGCCCCTTCCCAAAGTGGGTTCCCTACGAGCAGTACTTC.